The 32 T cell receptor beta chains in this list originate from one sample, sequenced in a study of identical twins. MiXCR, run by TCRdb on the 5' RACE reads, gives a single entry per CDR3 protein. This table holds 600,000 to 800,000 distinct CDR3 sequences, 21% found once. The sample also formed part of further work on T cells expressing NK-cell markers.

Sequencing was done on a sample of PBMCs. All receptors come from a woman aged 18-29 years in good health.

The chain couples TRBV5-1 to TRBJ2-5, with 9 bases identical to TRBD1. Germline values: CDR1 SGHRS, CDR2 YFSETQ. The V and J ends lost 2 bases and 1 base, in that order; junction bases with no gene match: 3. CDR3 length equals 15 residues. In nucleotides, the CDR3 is TGCGCCAGCAGCTTCGGGACAGGGCTCCAAGAGACCCAGTACTTC. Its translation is CASSFGTGLQETQYF. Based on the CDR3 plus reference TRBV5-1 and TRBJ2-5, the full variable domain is KAGVTQTPRYLIKTRGQQVTLSCSPISGHRSVSWYQQTPGQGLQFLFEYFSETQRNKGNFPGRFSGRQFSNSRSEMNVSTLELGDSALYLCASSFGTGLQETQYFGPGTRLLVL.

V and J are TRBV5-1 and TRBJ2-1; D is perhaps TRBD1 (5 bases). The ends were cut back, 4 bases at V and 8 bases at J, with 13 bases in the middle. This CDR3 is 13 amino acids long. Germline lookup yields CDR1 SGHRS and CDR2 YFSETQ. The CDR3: CASSGRQFHEQFF. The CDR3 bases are TGCGCCAGCAGCGGGCGACAGTTCCATGAGCAGTTCTTC.

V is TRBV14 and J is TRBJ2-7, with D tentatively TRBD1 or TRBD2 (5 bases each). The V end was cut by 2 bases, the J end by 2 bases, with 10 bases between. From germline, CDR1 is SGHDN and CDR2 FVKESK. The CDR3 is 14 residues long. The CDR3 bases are TGTGCCAGCAGCCAACTCCGGGACCCCTACGAGCAGTACTTC. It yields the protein CASSQLRDPYEQYF.

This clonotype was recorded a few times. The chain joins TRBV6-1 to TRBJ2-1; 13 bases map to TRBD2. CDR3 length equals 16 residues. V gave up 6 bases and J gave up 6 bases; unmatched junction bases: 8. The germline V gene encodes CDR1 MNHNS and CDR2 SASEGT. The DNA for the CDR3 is TGTGCCAGCAGGACGACTAGCGGGAGGTGGGGCAATGAGCAGTTCTTC. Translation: CASRTTSGRWGNEQFF.

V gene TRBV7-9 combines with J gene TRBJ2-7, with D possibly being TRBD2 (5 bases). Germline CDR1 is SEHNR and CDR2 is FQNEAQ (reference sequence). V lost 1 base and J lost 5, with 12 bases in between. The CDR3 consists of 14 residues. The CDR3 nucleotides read TGTGCCAGCAGCTTAGTCGGACTTCTGAACGAGCAGTACTTC. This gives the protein CASSLVGLLNEQYF.

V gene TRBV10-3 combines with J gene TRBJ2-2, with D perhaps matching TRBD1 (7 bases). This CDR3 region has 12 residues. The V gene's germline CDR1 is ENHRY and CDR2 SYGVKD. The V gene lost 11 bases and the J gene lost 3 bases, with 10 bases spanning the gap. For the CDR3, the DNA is TGTGCCGCGGGACAGCACACCGGGGAGCTGTTTTTT. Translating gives CAAGQHTGELFF.

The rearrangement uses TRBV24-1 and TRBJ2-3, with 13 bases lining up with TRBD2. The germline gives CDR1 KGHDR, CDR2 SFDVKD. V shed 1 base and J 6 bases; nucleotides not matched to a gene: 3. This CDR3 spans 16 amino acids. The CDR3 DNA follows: TGTGCCACCAGTGATTTCCGGACTAGCGGGAGTGATACGCAGTATTTT. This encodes CATSDFRTSGSDTQYF.

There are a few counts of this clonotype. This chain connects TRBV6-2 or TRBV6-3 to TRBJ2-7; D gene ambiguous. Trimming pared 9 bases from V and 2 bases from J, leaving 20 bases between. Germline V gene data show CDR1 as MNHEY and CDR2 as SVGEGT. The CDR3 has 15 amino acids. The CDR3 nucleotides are TGTGCCAGTACGCCCAAAGGGTTGGGAACCTACGAGCAGTACTTC. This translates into CASTPKGLGTYEQYF.

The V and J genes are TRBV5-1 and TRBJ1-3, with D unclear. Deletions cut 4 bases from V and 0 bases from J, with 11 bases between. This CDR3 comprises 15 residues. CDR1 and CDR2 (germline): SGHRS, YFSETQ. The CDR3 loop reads CASSPPGDSGNTIYF. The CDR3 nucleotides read TGCGCCAGCAGCCCCCCGGGAGACTCTGGAAACACCATATATTTT.

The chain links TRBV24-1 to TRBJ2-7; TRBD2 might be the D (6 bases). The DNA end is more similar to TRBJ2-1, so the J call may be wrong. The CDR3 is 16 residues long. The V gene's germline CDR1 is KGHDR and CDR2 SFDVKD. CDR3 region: CATSAPIAARSYEQFF. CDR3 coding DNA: TGTGCCACCAGTGCCCCCATAGCGGCAAGATCCTACGAGCAGTTCTTC.

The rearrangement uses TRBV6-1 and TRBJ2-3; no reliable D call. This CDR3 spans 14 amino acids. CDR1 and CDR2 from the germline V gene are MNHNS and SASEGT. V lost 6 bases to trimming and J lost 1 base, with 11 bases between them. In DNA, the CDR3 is TGTGCCAGCAGCTCGACGGACGGCACAGATACGCAGTATTTT. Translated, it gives CASSSTDGTDTQYF.

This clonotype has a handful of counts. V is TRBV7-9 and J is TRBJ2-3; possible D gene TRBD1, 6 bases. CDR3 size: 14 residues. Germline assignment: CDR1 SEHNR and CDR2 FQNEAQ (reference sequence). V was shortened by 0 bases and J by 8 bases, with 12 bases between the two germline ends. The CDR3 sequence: CASSLADSPGTQYF. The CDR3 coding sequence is TGTGCCAGCAGCTTAGCGGACAGTCCAGGTACGCAGTATTTT.

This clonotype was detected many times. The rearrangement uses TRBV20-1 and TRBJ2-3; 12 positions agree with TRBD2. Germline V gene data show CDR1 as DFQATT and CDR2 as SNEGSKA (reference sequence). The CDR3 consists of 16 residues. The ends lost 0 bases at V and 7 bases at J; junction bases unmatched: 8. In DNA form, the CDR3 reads TGCAGTGCTAGAGATCCTTCTAGCGGGAGGGGAAATACGCAGTATTTT. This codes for CSARDPSSGRGNTQYF.

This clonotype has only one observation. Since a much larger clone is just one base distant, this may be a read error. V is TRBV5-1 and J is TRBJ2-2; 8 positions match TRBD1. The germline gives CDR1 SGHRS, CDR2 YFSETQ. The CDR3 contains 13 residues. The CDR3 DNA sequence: TGCGCCGTAAGACAGGGGACGGACGGGGACCTGTTTTTT. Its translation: CAVRQGTDGDLFF.

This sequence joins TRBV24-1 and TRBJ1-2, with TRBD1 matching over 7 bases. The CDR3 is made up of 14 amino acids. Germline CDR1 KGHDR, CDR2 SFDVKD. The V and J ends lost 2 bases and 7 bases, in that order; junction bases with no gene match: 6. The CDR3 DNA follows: TGTGCCACCAGTGATTCGAGACAGGGACGTGGCTACACCTTC. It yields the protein CATSDSRQGRGYTF.

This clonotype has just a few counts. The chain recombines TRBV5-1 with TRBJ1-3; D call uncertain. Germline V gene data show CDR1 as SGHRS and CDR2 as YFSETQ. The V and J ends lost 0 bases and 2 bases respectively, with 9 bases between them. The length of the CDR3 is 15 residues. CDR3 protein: CASSLGVVPGNTIYF. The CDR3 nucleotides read TGCGCCAGCAGCTTGGGGGTCGTACCTGGAAACACCATATATTTT.

CDR3 bases: TGTGCCAGCAGTTACTACGGGACAGGCGGGAATGAGCAGTTCTTC. This translates into CASSYYGTGGNEQFF. The rearrangement links TRBV6-5 to TRBJ2-1; the match to TRBD1 covers 8 bases. Germline V gives CDR1 MNHEY, CDR2 SVGAGI. V lost 1 base and J lost 7; bases outside the gene matches: 6. The CDR3 sequence is 15 residues long.

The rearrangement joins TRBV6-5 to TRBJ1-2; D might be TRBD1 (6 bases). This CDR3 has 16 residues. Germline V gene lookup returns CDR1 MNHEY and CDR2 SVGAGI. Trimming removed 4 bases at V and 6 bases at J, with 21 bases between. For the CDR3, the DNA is TGTGCCAGCAGTTCCCGGTTCACAGGGATGGTCGATGGCTACACCTTC. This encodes CASSSRFTGMVDGYTF.

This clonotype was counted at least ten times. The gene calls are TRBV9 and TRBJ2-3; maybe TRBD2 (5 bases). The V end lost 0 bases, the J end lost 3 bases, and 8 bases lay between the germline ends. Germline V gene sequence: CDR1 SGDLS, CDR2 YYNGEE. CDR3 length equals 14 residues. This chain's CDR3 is CASSVAPGTDTQYF. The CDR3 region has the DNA TGTGCCAGCAGCGTAGCCCCGGGGACAGATACGCAGTATTTT. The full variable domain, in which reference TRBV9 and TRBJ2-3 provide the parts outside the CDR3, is DSGVTQTPKHLITATGQRVTLRCSPRSGDLSVYWYQQSLDQGLQFLIQYYNGEERAKGNILERFSAQQFPDLHSELNLSSLELGDSALYFCASSVAPGTDTQYFGPGTRLTVL.

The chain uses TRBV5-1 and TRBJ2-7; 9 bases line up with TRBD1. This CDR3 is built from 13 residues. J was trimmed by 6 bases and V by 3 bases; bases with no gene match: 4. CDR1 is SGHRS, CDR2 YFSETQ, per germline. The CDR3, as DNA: TGCGCCAGCAGCTACCAGGACAGGGGCGAGCAGTACTTC. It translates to CASSYQDRGEQYF.

CDR3: CSVEGGRHREAFF. For the CDR3, the DNA is TGCAGCGTTGAAGGGGGACGACACAGGGAGGCTTTCTTT. The gene calls are TRBV29-1 and TRBJ1-1, with D possibly matching TRBD1 (6 bases). The length of the CDR3 is 13 residues. V was clipped by 1 base and J by 11 bases, with 17 bases between them. Germline CDR1 reads SQVTM; CDR2 reads ANQGSEA.

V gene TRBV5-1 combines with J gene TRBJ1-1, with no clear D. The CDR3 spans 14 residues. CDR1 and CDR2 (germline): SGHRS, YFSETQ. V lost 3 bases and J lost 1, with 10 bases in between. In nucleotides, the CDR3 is TGCGCCAGCAGCTGGTCTGATCCGAACACTGAAGCTTTCTTT. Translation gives CASSWSDPNTEAFF.

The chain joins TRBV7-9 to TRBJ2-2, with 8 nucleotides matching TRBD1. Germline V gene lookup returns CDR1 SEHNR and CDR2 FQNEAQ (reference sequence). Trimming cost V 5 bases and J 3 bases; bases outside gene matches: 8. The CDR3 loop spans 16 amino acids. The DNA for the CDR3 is TGTGCCAGCAGCGTCGACAGGGGACCGGACACCGGGGAGCTGTTTTTT. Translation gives CASSVDRGPDTGELFF.

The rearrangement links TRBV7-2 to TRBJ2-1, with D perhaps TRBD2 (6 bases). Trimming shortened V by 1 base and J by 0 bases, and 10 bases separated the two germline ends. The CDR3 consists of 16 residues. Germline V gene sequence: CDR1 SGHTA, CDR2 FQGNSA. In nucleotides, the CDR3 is TGTGCCAGCAGCTTAGTAGTCGGGAGCTCCTACAATGAGCAGTTCTTC. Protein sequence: CASSLVVGSSYNEQFF.

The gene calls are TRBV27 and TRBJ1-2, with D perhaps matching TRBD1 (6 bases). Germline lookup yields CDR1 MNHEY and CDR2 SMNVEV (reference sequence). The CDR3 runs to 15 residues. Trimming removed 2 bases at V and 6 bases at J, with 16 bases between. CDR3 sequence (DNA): TGTGCCAGCAGTTTAAGGTCAGGGGTTAGTCATGGCTACACCTTC. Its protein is CASSLRSGVSHGYTF.

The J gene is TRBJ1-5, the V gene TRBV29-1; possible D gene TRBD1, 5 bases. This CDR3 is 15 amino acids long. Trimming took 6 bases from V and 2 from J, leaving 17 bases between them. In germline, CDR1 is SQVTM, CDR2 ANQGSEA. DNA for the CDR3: TGCAGCGTCGCGGGTCCGGGGCTTGGCAATCAGCCCCAGCATTTT. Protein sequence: CSVAGPGLGNQPQHF.

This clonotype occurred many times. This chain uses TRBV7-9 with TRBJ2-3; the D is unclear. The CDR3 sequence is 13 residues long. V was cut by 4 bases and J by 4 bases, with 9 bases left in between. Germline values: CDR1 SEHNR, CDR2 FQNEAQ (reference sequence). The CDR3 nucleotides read TGTGCCAGCAGCTCCCAAGGACCAGATACGCAGTATTTT. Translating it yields CASSSQGPDTQYF.

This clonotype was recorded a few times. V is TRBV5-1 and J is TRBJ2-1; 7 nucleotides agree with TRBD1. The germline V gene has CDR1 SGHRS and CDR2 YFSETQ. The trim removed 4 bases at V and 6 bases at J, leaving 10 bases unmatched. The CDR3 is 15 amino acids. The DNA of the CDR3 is TGCGCCAGCAGCAACCCTTCGACAGGGTTCAATGAGCAGTTCTTC. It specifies CASSNPSTGFNEQFF.

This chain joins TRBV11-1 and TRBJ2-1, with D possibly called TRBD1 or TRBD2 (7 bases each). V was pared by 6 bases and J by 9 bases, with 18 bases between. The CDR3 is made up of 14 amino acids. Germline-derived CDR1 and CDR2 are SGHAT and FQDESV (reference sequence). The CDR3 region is CASSGTRGGGEQFF. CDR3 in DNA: TGTGCCAGCAGTGGGACCAGGGGGGGCGGTGAGCAGTTCTTC.

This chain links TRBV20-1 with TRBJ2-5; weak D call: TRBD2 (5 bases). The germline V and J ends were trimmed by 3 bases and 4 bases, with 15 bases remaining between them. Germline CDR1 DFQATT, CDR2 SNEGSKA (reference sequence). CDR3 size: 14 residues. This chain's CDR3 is CSASKLTGGETQYF. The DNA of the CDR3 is TGCAGTGCTAGCAAGCTGACCGGAGGAGAGACCCAGTACTTC.

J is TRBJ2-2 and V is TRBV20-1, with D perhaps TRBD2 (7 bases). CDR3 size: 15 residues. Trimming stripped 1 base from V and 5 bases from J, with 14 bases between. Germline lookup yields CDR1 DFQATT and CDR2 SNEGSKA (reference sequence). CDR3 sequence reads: CSARVGGELTGELFF. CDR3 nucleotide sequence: TGCAGTGCTAGAGTAGGGGGGGAGTTAACCGGGGAGCTGTTTTTT.

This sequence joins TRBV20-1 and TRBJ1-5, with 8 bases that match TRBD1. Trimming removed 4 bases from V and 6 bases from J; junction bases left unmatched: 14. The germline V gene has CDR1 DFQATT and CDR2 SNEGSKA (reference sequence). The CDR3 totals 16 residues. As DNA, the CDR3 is TGCAGTGCTACACCGCTGGACAGGGTTGGAGGTCAGCCCCAGCATTTT. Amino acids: CSATPLDRVGGQPQHF.